This TCR beta chain derives from a study of cytomegalovirus exposure and HLA in healthy donors. Per the germline V gene, CDR1 is SGDLS and CDR2 is YYNGEE. Unmatched junction bases numbered 13, after V lost 3 bases and J lost 5 bases. This CDR3 has 16 amino acids. In the PCR, 60 Vbeta and 13 Jbeta primers were used. Clones were read by immunoSEQ multiplex PCR, and TCRdb kept only the in-frame ones, dropping some. The table records 130,000 or so clones, approximately 80% of them present only once. The receptor comes from a middle-aged woman in good health and CMV-seronegative. V is TRBV9 and J is TRBJ2-5, with 7 nucleotides matching TRBD2. What was sequenced was PBMCs. The CDR3 spells CASSEPLAGVGETQYF. DNA for the CDR3: TGTGCCAGCAGCGAGCCCTTGGCGGGAGTTGGGGAGACCCAGTACTTC.